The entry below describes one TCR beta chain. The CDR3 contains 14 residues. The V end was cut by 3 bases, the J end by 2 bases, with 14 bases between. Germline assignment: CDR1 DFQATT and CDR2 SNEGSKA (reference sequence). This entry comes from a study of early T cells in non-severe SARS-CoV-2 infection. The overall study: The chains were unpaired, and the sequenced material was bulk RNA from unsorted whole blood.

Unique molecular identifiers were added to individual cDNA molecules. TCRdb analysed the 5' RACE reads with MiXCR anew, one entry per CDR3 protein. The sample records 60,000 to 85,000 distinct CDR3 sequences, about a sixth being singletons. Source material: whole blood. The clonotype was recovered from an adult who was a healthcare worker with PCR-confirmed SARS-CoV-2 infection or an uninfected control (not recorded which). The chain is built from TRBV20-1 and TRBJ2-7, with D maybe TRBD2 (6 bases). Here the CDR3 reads CSASEGLAPYEQYF. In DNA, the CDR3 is TGCAGTGCTAGTGAGGGACTCGCCCCCTACGAGCAGTACTTC.